A selection of T cell receptor beta chains follows, all from one sample in a study of shared clonotypes between healthy human individuals. Generated by immunoSEQ multiplex PCR, the TCRdb table keeps only in-frame clones and is missing some. Of about 2.1 million clones detected, about 94% appear once; the ten largest clones hold more than 1.5%. The sequenced material came from naive CD8+ T cells from PBMCs. These receptors all stem from a man aged 18 to 29 in good health. Some clones in this sample may be carry-over from other donors' samples. Each CDR3 is given with its conserved first and last residue. A D gene is named only where the DNA matches it firmly. Not every row has a clone size; where given, it reads once, few, many or a size class.

D gene: -; J gene: TRBJ2-1; V gene: TRBV5-1; clone size: -; CDR3 protein: CASSLSGRGVDEQFF; CDR3 DNA: TGCGCCAGCAGCTTGAGTGGGAGGGGGGTCGACGAGCAGTTCTTC
D gene: TRBD1; J gene: TRBJ1-1; V gene: TRBV5-4; clone size: -; CDR3 protein: CASSFETGVITEAFF; CDR3 DNA: TGTGCCAGCAGCTTCGAGACAGGGGTGATCACTGAAGCTTTCTTT
D gene: TRBD1; J gene: TRBJ2-2; V gene: TRBV30; clone size: -; CDR3 protein: CAWSVYAQGAGELFF; CDR3 DNA: TGTGCCTGGAGTGTATATGCCCAGGGGGCCGGGGAGCTGTTTTTT
D gene: -; J gene: TRBJ2-7; V gene: TRBV29-1; clone size: -; CDR3 protein: CSVEGQESSYEQYF; CDR3 DNA: TGCAGCGTTGAAGGTCAGGAGAGCTCCTACGAGCAGTACTTC
D gene: TRBD1; J gene: TRBJ2-7; V gene: TRBV4-2; clone size: few; CDR3 protein: CASSQERRQGGVYEQYF; CDR3 DNA: TGTGCCAGCAGCCAAGAAAGAAGACAGGGGGGAGTCTACGAGCAGTACTTC
D gene: -; J gene: TRBJ2-2; V gene: TRBV4-1; clone size: -; CDR3 protein: CASSQDISITGELFF; CDR3 DNA: TGCGCCAGCAGCCAAGATATATCCATTACCGGGGAGCTGTTTTTT
D gene: -; J gene: TRBJ1-1; V gene: TRBV6-6; clone size: -; CDR3 protein: CASREKGGLNTEAFF; CDR3 DNA: TGTGCCAGCAGAGAAAAGGGGGGACTGAACACTGAAGCTTTCTTT
D gene: TRBD1; J gene: TRBJ1-2; V gene: TRBV27; clone size: -; CDR3 protein: CASSLYRGPRYGYTF; CDR3 DNA: TGTGCCAGCAGTTTGTACAGGGGTCCACGTTATGGCTACACCTTC
D gene: TRBD2; J gene: TRBJ2-7; V gene: TRBV7-2; clone size: -; CDR3 protein: CASSPSSGGGGEQYF; CDR3 DNA: TGTGCCAGCAGTCCGAGTTCGGGGGGAGGAGGCGAGCAGTACTTC
D gene: -; J gene: TRBJ2-1; V gene: TRBV7-2; clone size: -; CDR3 protein: CASTLLHNEQFF; CDR3 DNA: TGTGCCAGCACACTTCTTCATAATGAGCAGTTCTTC
D gene: -; J gene: TRBJ2-2; V gene: TRBV13; clone size: -; CDR3 protein: CASSLGQENTGELFF; CDR3 DNA: TGTGCCAGCAGCTTAGGGCAGGAGAACACCGGGGAGCTGTTTTTT
D gene: TRBD2; J gene: TRBJ2-1; V gene: TRBV7-3; clone size: once; CDR3 protein: CASSWAGLADRRVSYNEQFF; CDR3 DNA: TGTGCCAGCAGCTGGGCCGGACTAGCGGACCGCCGGGTTTCCTACAATGAGCAGTTCTTC
D gene: -; J gene: TRBJ2-3; V gene: TRBV29-1; clone size: -; CDR3 protein: CSAGPDTQYF; CDR3 DNA: TGCAGCGCGGGACCGGATACGCAGTATTTT
D gene: TRBD1; J gene: TRBJ1-3; V gene: TRBV7-6; clone size: once; CDR3 protein: CASSVNTGAGNTIYF; CDR3 DNA: TGTGCCAGCAGCGTAAATACAGGGGCGGGAAACACCATATATTTT
D gene: -; J gene: TRBJ2-7; V gene: TRBV5-5; clone size: -; CDR3 protein: CASSLDLSPIYEQYF; CDR3 DNA: TGTGCCAGCAGCTTGGATTTGTCCCCAATCTACGAGCAGTACTTC
D gene: -; J gene: TRBJ2-2; V gene: TRBV11-3; clone size: -; CDR3 protein: CASSLPPGELFF; CDR3 DNA: TGTGCCAGCAGCTTACCCCCCGGGGAGCTGTTTTTT
D gene: -; J gene: TRBJ2-7; V gene: TRBV27; clone size: -; CDR3 protein: CASSLLGASYEQYF; CDR3 DNA: TGTGCCAGCAGTTTACTTGGAGCTTCCTACGAGCAGTACTTC
D gene: TRBD2; J gene: TRBJ2-2; V gene: TRBV9; clone size: -; CDR3 protein: CASSVSGGLDTGELFF; CDR3 DNA: TGTGCCAGCAGCGTAAGCGGGGGCCTGGACACCGGGGAGCTGTTTTTT
D gene: -; J gene: TRBJ2-3; V gene: TRBV2; clone size: -; CDR3 protein: CASAAPDTQYF; CDR3 DNA: TGTGCCAGCGCGGCCCCAGATACGCAGTATTTT
D gene: TRBD1; J gene: TRBJ1-5; V gene: TRBV11-2; clone size: -; CDR3 protein: CASSSRQGGDQPQHF; CDR3 DNA: TGTGCCAGCAGCTCAAGACAGGGGGGGGATCAGCCCCAGCATTTT
D gene: TRBD2; J gene: TRBJ2-2; V gene: TRBV28; clone size: once; CDR3 protein: CASSWTSSGELFF; CDR3 DNA: TGTGCCAGCAGTTGGACTAGCTCCGGGGAGCTGTTTTTT
D gene: TRBD2; J gene: TRBJ2-7; V gene: TRBV6-1; clone size: -; CDR3 protein: CASSEATLAGRYEQYF; CDR3 DNA: TGTGCCAGCAGTGAAGCGACACTAGCGGGGCGCTACGAGCAGTACTTC
D gene: -; J gene: TRBJ2-5; V gene: TRBV7-9; clone size: once; CDR3 protein: CASSLSSRGLGETQYF; CDR3 DNA: TGTGCCAGCAGCTTAAGTTCTCGGGGGCTGGGTGAGACCCAGTACTTC
D gene: -; J gene: TRBJ1-1; V gene: TRBV7-9; clone size: -; CDR3 protein: CASRGDVSSEAFF; CDR3 DNA: TGTGCCAGCAGGGGTGATGTAAGCTCTGAAGCTTTCTTT
D gene: -; J gene: TRBJ2-7; V gene: TRBV7-9; clone size: -; CDR3 protein: CASSSASPGTSYEQYF; CDR3 DNA: TGTGCCAGCAGCTCGGCCTCCCCCGGGACCTCCTACGAGCAGTACTTC
D gene: -; J gene: TRBJ2-3; V gene: TRBV28; clone size: -; CDR3 protein: CASTGPTGSIPDTQYF; CDR3 DNA: TGTGCCAGCACCGGGCCCACCGGGAGTATCCCAGATACGCAGTATTTT
D gene: TRBD1; J gene: TRBJ2-7; V gene: TRBV7-6; clone size: -; CDR3 protein: CASSTGTGWEQYF; CDR3 DNA: TGTGCCAGCAGCACTGGGACAGGGTGGGAGCAGTACTTC
D gene: -; J gene: TRBJ2-2; V gene: TRBV28; clone size: -; CDR3 protein: CASSLPRTDPTGELFF; CDR3 DNA: TGTGCCAGCAGTTTACCCCGGACAGACCCTACCGGGGAGCTGTTTTTT
D gene: TRBD1; J gene: TRBJ2-2; V gene: TRBV7-9; clone size: -; CDR3 protein: CASSLAQGYTGELFF; CDR3 DNA: TGTGCCAGCAGCTTAGCACAGGGGTACACCGGGGAGCTGTTTTTT
D gene: TRBD2; J gene: TRBJ2-1; V gene: TRBV7-9; clone size: -; CDR3 protein: CASSSTGGAVYNEQFF; CDR3 DNA: TGTGCCAGCAGCTCCACGGGGGGGGCAGTCTACAATGAGCAGTTCTTC